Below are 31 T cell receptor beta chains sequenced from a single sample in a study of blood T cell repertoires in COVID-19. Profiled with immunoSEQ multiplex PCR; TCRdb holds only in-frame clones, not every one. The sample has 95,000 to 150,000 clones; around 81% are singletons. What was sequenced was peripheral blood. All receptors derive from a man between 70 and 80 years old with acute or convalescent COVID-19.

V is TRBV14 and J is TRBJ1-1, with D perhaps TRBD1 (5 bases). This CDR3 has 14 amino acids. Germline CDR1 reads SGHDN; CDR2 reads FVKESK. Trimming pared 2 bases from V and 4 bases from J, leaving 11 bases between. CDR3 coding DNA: TGTGCCAGCAGCCAACTACGGGGGAGCACTGAAGCTTTCTTT. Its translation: CASSQLRGSTEAFF.

CDR3 in DNA: TGTGCTAGTGGTCCGGACACAAGCAATCAGCCCCAGCATTTT. Amino acid sequence: CASGPDTSNQPQHF. The chain carries TRBV12-5 and TRBJ1-5; D may be TRBD1 (5 bases). The CDR3 runs to 14 residues. V lost 5 bases, J lost 1 base, and 9 bases lay in between. The germline CDR1 and CDR2 sequences are LGHNT and FRNRAP.

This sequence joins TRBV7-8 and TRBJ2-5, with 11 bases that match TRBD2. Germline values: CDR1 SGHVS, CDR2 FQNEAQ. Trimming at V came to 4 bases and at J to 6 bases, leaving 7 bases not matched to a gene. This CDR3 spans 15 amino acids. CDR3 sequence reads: CASSSRLAGQQTQYF. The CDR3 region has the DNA TGTGCCAGCAGCTCCAGACTAGCGGGACAGCAGACCCAGTACTTC.

The CDR3 spells CASSDSEKRGPDTDTQYF. For the CDR3, the DNA is TGTGCCAGCAGTGACTCGGAGAAGCGGGGACCCGACACAGATACGCAGTATTTT. The V gene is TRBV6-4, the J gene TRBJ2-3; the match to TRBD2 covers 7 bases. Germline CDR1 MRHNA, CDR2 SNTAGT. Trimming removed 0 bases from V and 2 bases from J; junction bases left unmatched: 11. CDR3 size: 18 residues.

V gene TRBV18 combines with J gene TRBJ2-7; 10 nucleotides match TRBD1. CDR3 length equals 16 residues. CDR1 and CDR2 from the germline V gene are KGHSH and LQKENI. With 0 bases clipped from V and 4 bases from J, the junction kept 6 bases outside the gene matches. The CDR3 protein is CASSPPPGQGSYEQYF. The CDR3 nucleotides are TGTGCCAGCTCACCACCGCCGGGACAGGGGAGTTACGAGCAGTACTTC.

CDR3 coding DNA: TGTGCCAGCAGCTTAATAATTGCAGGGGGGAACACTGAAGCTTTCTTT. Residues: CASSLIIAGGNTEAFF. V and J are TRBV7-2 and TRBJ1-1; TRBD1 matches 7 bases. The J segment lost 1 base and the V segment lost 2 bases, leaving 7 bases of the junction unmatched. The germline V gene has CDR1 SGHTA and CDR2 FQGNSA. CDR3 length: 16 amino acids.

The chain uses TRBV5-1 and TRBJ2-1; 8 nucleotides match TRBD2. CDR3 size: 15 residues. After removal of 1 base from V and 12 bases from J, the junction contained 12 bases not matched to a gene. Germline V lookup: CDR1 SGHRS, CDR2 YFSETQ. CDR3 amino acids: CASSLLAGGALGQFF. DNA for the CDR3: TGCGCCAGCAGCTTGCTTGCCGGGGGGGCCCTAGGGCAGTTCTTC.

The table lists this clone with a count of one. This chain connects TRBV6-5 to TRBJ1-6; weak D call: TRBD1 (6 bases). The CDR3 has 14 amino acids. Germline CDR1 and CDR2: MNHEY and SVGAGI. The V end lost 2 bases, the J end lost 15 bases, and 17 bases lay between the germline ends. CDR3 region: CASSYGRGKRLLHF. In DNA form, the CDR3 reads TGTGCCAGCAGTTACGGCAGGGGTAAACGACTCCTCCACTTT.

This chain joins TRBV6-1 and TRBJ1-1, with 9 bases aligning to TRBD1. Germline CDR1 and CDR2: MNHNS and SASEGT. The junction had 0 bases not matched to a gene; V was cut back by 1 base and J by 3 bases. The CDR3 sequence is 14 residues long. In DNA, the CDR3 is TGTGCCAGCAGTGAAGGGACAGGGGACACTGAAGCTTTCTTT. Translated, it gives CASSEGTGDTEAFF.

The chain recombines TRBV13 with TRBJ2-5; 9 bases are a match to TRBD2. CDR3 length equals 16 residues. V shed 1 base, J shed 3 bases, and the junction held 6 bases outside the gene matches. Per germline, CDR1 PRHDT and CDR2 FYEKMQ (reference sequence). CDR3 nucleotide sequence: TGTGCCAGCAGCTTAGTTCCGGCGGGGGGGAAAGAGACCCAGTACTTC. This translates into CASSLVPAGGKETQYF.

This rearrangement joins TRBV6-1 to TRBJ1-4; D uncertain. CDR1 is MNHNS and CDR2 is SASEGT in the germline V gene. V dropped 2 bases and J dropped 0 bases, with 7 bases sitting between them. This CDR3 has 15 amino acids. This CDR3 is CASSENIATNEKLFF. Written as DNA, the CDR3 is TGTGCCAGCAGTGAAAATATCGCAACTAATGAAAAACTGTTTTTT.

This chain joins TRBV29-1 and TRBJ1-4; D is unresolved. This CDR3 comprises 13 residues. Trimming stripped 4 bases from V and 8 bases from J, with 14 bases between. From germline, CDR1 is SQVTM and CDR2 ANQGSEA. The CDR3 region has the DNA TGCAGCGTTGCCGAGCTATCCCACGAAAAACTGTTTTTT. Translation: CSVAELSHEKLFF.

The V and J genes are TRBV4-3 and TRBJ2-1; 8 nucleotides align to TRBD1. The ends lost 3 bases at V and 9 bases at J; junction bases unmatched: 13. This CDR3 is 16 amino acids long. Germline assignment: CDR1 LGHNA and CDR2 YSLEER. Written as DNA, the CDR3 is TGCGCCAGCAGCCAGGAGCCCCTACAGGGGGTTTTTGAGCAGTTCTTC. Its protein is CASSQEPLQGVFEQFF.

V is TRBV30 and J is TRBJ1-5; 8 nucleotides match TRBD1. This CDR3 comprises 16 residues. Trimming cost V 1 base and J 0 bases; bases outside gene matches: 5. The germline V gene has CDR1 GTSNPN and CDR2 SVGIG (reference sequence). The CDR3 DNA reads TGTGCCTGGAGTGCCCCGACAGGGGCTAGCAATCAGCCCCAGCATTTT. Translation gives CAWSAPTGASNQPQHF.

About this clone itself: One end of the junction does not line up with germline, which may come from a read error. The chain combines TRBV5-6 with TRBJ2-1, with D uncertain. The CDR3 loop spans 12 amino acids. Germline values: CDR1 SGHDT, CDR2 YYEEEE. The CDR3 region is CASSLSFNEQFF. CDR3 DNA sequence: TGTGCCAGCAGCTTATCCTTCAATGAGCAGTTCTTC.

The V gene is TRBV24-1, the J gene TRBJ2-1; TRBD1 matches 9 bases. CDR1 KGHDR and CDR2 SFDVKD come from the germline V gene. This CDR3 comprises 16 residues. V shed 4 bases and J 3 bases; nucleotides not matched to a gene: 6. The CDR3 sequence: CATSEPGQGDYNEQFF. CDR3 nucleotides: TGTGCCACCAGTGAACCGGGACAGGGAGACTACAATGAGCAGTTCTTC.

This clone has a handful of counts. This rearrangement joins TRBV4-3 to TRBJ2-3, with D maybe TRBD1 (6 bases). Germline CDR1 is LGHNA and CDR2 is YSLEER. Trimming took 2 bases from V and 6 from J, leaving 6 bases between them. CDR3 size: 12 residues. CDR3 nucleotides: TGCGCCAGCAGCCAAACAGGGGATACGCAGTATTTT. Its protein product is CASSQTGDTQYF.

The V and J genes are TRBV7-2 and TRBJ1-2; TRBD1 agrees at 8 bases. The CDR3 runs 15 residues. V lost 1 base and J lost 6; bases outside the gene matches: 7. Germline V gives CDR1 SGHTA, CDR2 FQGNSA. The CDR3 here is CASSLDGQGADGYTF. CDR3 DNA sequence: TGTGCCAGCAGCTTAGACGGTCAGGGGGCTGATGGCTACACCTTC. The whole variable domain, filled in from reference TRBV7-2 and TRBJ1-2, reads GAGVSQSPSNKVTEKGKDVELRCDPISGHTALYWYRQSLGQGLEFLIYFQGNSAPDKSGLPSDRFSAERTGGSVSTLTIQRTQQEDSAVYLCASSLDGQGADGYTFGSGTRLTVV.

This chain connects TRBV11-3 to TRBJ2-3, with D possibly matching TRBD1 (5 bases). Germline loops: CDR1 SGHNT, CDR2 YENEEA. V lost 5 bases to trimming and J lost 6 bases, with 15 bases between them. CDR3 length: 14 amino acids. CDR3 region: CASSAYLTVDTQYF. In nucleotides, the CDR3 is TGTGCCAGCAGCGCGTACTTGACAGTGGATACGCAGTATTTT.

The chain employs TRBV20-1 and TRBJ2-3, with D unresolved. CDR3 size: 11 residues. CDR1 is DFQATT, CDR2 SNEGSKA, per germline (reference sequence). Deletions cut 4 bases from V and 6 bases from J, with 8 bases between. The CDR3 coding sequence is TGCAGTGCTATGGGCAGGGATACGCAGTATTTT. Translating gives CSAMGRDTQYF.

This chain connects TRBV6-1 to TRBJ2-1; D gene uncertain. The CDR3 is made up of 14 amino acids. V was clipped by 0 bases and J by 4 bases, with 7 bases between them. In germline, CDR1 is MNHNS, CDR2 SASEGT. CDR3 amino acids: CASSEADKYNEQFF. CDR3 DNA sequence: TGTGCCAGCAGTGAAGCCGACAAGTACAATGAGCAGTTCTTC.

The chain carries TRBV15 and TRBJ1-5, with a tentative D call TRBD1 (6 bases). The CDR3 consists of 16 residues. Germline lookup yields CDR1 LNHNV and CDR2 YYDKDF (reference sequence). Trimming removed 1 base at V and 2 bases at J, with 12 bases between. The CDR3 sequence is CATSRGKAGGNQPQHF. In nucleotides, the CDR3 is TGTGCCACCAGCAGAGGAAAGGCAGGGGGCAATCAGCCCCAGCATTTT.

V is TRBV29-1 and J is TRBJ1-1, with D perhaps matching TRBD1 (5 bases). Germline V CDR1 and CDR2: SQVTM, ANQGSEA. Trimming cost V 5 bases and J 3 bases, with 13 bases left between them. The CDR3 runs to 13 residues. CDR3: CSVWRGRDTEAFF. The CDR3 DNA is TGCAGCGTTTGGAGGGGTAGGGACACTGAAGCTTTCTTT.

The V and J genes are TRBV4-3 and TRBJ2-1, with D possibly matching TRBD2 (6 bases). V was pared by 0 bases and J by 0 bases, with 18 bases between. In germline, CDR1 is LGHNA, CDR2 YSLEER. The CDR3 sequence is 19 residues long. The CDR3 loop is CASSQDRQLGGSSYNEQFF. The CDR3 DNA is TGCGCCAGCAGCCAAGATAGGCAGTTGGGGGGAAGCTCCTACAATGAGCAGTTCTTC.

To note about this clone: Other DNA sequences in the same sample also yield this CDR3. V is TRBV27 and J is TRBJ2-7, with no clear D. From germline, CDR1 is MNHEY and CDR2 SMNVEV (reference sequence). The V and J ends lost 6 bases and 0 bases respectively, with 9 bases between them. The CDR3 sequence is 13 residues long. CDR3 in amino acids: CASSFLSSYEQYF. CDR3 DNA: TGTGCCAGCAGCTTTCTTAGCTCCTACGAGCAGTACTTC.

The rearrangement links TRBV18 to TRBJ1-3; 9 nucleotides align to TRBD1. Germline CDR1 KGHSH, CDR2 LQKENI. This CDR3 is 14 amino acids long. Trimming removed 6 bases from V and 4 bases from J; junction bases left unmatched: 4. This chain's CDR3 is CASSPGTGGNTIYF. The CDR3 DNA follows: TGTGCCAGCTCGCCCGGGACAGGGGGAAACACCATATATTTT. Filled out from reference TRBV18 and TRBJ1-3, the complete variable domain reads NAGVMQNPRHLVRRRGQEARLRCSPMKGHSHVYWYRQLPEEGLKFMVYLQKENIIDESGMPKERFSAEFPKEGPSILRIQQVVRGDSAAYFCASSPGTGGNTIYFGEGSWLTVV.

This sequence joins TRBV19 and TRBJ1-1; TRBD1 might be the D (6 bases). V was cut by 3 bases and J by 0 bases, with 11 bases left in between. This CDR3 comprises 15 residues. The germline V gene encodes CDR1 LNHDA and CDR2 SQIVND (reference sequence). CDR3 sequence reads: CASSMRGSMNTEAFF. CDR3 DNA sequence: TGTGCCAGTAGTATGAGGGGGTCCATGAACACTGAAGCTTTCTTT. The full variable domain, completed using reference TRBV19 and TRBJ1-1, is DGGITQSPKYLFRKEGQNVTLSCEQNLNHDAMYWYRQDPGQGLRLIYYSQIVNDFQKGDIAEGYSVSREKKESFPLTVTSAQKNPTAFYLCASSMRGSMNTEAFFGQGTRLTVV.

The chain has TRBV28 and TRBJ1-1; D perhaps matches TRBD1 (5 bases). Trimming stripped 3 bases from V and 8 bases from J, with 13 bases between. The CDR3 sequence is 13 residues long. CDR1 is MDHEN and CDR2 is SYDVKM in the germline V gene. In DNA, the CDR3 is TGTGCCAGCAGTTTCGGGGGAGGCAGGGAAGCTTTCTTT. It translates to CASSFGGGREAFF.

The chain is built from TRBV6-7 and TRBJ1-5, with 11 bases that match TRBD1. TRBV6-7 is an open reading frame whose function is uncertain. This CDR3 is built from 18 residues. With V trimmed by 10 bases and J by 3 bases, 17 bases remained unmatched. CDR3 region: CANFVQDRGRVDNQPQHF. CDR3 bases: TGTGCCAACTTTGTCCAGGACAGGGGGCGAGTGGACAATCAGCCCCAGCATTTT.

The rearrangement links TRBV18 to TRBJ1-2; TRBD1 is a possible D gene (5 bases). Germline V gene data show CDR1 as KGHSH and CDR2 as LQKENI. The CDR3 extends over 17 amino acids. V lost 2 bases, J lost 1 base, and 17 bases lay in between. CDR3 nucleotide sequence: TGTGCCAGCTCACCAACTCAAGACAGCTTTGGTAACTATGGCTACACCTTC. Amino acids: CASSPTQDSFGNYGYTF.

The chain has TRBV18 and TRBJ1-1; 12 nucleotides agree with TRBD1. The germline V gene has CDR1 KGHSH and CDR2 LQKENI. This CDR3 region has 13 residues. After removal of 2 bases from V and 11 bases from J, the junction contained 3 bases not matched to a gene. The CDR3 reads CASSPGTGGSAFF. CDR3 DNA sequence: TGTGCCAGCTCACCAGGGACAGGGGGCTCGGCTTTCTTT.